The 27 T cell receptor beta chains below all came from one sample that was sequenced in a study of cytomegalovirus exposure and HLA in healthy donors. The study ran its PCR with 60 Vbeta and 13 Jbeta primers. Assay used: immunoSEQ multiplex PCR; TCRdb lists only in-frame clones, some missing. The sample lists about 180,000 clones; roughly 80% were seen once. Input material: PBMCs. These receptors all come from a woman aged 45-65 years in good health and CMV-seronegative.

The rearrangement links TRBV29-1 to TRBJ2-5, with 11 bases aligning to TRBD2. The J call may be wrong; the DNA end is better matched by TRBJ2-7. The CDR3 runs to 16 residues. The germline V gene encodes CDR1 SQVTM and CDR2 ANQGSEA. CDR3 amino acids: CSVGGKLAGDPYEQYF. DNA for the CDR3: TGCAGCGTTGGGGGGAAACTAGCGGGAGATCCCTACGAGCAGTACTTC.

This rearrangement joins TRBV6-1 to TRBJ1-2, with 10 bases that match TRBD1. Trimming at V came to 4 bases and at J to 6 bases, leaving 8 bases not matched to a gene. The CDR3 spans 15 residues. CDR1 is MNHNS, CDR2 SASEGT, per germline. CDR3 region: CASSAQTGGVHGYTF. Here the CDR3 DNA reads TGTGCCAGCAGTGCCCAGACAGGGGGCGTTCATGGCTACACCTTC.

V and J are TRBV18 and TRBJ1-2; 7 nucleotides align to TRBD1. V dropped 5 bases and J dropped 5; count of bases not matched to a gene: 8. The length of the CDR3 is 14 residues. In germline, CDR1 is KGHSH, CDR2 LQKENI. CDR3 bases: TGTGCCAGCTCATATGACAGGGTCGGATATGGCTACACCTTC. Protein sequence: CASSYDRVGYGYTF.

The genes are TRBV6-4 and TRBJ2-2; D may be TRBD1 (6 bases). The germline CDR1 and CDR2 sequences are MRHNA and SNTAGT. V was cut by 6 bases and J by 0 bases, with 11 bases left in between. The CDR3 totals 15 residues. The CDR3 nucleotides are TGTGCCAGCAGACCCGGGACAACGAACACCGGGGAGCTGTTTTTT. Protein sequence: CASRPGTTNTGELFF.

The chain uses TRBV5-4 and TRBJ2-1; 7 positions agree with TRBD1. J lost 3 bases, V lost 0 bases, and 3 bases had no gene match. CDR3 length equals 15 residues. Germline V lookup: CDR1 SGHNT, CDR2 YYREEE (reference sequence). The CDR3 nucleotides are TGTGCCAGCAGCTTGGGGGGACAGAGCTACAATGAGCAGTTCTTC. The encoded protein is CASSLGGQSYNEQFF. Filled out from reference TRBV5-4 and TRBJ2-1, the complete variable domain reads ETGVTQSPTHLIKTRGQQVTLRCSSQSGHNTVSWYQQALGQGPQFIFQYYREEENGRGNFPPRFSGLQFPNYSSELNVNALELDDSALYLCASSLGGQSYNEQFFGPGTRLTVL.

CDR3: CASSLLAGGFGANVLTF. The CDR3 DNA follows: TGTGCCAGCAGCTTACTTGCGGGAGGGTTTGGGGCCAACGTCCTGACTTTC. The rearrangement joins TRBV5-6 to TRBJ2-6; TRBD2 matches 9 bases. Losses at the gene ends were 2 bases for V and 3 bases for J; bases not matched to a gene: 6. The CDR3 length is 17 residues. Germline values: CDR1 SGHDT, CDR2 YYEEEE.

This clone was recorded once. CDR3 sequence: CASSLDQGNYGYTF. CDR3 sequence (DNA): TGCGCCAGCAGCTTGGATCAGGGGAACTATGGCTACACCTTC. V is TRBV5-1 and J is TRBJ1-2; possibly TRBD1 for D (6 bases). V lost 0 bases, J lost 2 bases, and 8 bases lay in between. The germline V gene has CDR1 SGHRS and CDR2 YFSETQ. The CDR3 runs 14 residues.

CDR3 sequence (DNA): TGTGCCAGCAGTTCCATGTCCAGGGGTGGCTATGGCTACACCTTC. Protein product: CASSSMSRGGYGYTF. The chain uses TRBV28 and TRBJ1-2, with D tentatively TRBD1 (6 bases). The germline V gene has CDR1 MDHEN and CDR2 SYDVKM. The V gene lost 4 bases and the J gene lost 4 bases, with 16 bases spanning the gap. The length of the CDR3 is 15 residues.

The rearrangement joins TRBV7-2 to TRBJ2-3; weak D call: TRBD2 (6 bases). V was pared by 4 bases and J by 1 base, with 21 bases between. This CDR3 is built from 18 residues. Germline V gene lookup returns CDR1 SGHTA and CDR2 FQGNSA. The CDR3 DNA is TGTGCCAGCAGCTACGCCCGGTGGAGGGAAGAGGGCACAGATACGCAGTATTTT. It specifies CASSYARWREEGTDTQYF.

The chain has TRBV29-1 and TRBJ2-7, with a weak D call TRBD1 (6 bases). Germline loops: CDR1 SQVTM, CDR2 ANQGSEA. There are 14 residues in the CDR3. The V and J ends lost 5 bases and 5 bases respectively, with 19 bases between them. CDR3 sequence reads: CSVWGRNGANEQYF. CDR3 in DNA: TGCAGCGTTTGGGGGCGCAACGGGGCAAACGAGCAGTACTTC.

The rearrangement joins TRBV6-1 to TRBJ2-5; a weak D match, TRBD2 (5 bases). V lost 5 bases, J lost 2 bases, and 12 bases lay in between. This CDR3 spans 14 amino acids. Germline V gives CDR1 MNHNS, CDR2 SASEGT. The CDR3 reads CASSKLGMQETQYF. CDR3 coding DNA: TGTGCCAGCAGTAAACTAGGGATGCAAGAGACCCAGTACTTC.

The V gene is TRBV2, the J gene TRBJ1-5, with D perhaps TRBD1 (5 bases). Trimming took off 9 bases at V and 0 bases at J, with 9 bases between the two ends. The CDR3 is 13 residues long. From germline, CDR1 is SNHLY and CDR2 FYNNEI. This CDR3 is CASGQYSNQPQHF. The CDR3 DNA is TGTGCCAGTGGACAATATAGCAATCAGCCCCAGCATTTT.

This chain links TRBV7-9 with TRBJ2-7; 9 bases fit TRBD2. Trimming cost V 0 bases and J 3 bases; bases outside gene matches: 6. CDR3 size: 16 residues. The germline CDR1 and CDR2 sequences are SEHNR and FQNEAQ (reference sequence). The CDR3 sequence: CASSLAWASGNYEQYF. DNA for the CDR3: TGTGCCAGCAGCTTAGCGTGGGCTAGCGGGAACTACGAGCAGTACTTC.

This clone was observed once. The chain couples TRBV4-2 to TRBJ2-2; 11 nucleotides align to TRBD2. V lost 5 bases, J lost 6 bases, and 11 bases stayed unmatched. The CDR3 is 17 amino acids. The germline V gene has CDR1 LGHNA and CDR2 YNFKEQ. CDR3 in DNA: TGTGCCAGCAGCTCGGGGGTAGCGGGGGGGTTCTCCGGGGAGCTGTTTTTT. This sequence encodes CASSSGVAGGFSGELFF.

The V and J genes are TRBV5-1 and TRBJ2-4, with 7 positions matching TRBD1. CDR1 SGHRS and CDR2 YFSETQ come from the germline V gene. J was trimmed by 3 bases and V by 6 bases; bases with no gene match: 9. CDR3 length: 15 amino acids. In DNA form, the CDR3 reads TGCGCCAGCACAAAAGACAGGGTCGGCAAAAACATTCAGTACTTC. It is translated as CASTKDRVGKNIQYF.

This CDR3 reads CASSVEAGNYGYTF. The CDR3 DNA reads TGTGCCAGCAGCGTAGAGGCAGGGAACTATGGCTACACCTTC. V and J are TRBV9 and TRBJ1-2; TRBD1 is a possible D gene (5 bases). Germline lookup yields CDR1 SGDLS and CDR2 YYNGEE. The CDR3 covers 14 residues. Trimming stripped 0 bases from V and 2 bases from J, with 8 bases between.

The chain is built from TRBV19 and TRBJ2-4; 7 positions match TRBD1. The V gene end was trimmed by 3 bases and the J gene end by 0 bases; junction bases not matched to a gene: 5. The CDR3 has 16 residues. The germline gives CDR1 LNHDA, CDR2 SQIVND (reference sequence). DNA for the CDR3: TGTGCCAGTAGTATCTTATCAGGGGGAGCCAAAAACATTCAGTACTTC. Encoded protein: CASSILSGGAKNIQYF.

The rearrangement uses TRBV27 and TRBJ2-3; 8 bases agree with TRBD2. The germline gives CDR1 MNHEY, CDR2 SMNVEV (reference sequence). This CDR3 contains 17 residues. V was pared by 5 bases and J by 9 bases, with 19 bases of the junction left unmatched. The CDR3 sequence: CASSPLAQLAALGTQYF. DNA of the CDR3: TGTGCCAGCAGTCCACTCGCACAACTAGCGGCCCTTGGAACGCAGTATTTT.

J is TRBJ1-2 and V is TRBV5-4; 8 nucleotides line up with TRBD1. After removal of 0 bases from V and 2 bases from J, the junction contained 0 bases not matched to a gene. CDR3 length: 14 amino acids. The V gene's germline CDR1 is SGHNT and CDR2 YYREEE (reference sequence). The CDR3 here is CASSLGQGNYGYTF. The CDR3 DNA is TGTGCCAGCAGCTTGGGACAGGGGAACTATGGCTACACCTTC.

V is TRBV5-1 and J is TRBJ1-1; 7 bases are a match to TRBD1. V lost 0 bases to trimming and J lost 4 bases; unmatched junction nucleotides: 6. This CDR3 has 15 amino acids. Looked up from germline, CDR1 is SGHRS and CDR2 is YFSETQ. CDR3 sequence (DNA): TGCGCCAGCAGCTTGGAGACAGGGCGAGGCACTGAAGCTTTCTTT. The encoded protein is CASSLETGRGTEAFF.

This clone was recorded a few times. CDR3 nucleotides: TGCGCCAGCAGCTTGGTTCTAGCGGAGACCCAGTACTTC. Translating gives CASSLVLAETQYF. The V and J genes are TRBV5-1 and TRBJ2-5; D might be TRBD2 (6 bases). There are 13 residues in the CDR3. The germline V gene has CDR1 SGHRS and CDR2 YFSETQ. The V end was cut by 0 bases, the J end by 5 bases, with 8 bases between.

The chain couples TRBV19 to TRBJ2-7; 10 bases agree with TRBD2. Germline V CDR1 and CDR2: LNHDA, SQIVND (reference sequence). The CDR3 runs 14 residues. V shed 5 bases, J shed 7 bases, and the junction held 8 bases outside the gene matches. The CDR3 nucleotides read TGTGCCAGTAGTGCTAGCGGGAGAGTGGGGGAGCAGTACTTC. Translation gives CASSASGRVGEQYF.

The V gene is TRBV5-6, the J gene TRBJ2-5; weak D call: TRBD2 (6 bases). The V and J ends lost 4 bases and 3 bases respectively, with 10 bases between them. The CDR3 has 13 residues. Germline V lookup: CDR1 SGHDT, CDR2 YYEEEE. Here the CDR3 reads CASSKGLEETQYF. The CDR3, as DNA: TGTGCCAGCAGCAAGGGACTTGAAGAGACCCAGTACTTC.

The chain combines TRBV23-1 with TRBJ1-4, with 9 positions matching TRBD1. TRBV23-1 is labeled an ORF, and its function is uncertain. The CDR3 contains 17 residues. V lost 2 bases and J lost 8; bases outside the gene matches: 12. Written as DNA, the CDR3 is TGCGCCAGCAGTCAACCCTTGGGGACAGGGAGAGGGGAAAAACTGTTTTTT. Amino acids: CASSQPLGTGRGEKLFF.

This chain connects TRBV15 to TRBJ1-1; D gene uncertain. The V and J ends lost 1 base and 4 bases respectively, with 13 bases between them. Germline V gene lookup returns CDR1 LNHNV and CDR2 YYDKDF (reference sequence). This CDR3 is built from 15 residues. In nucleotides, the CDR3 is TGTGCCACCAGCAGAGTTGAGGGCTGGACCACTGAAGCTTTCTTT. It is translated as CATSRVEGWTTEAFF.

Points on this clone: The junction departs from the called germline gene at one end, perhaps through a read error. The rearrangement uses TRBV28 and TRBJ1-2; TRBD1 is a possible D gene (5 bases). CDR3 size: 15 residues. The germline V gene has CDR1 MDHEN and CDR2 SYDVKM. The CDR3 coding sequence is TGTGCCAGCAGCCCCGGGGGTGCCTCCAACTATCGCTACACCTTC. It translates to CASSPGGASNYRYTF.

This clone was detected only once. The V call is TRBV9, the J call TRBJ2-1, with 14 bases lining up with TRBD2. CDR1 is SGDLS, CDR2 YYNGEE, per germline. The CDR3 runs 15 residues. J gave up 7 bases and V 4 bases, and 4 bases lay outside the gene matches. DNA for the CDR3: TGTGCCAGCAGCCCCCGGACTAGCGGGAGGAATGAGCAGTTCTTC. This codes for CASSPRTSGRNEQFF.